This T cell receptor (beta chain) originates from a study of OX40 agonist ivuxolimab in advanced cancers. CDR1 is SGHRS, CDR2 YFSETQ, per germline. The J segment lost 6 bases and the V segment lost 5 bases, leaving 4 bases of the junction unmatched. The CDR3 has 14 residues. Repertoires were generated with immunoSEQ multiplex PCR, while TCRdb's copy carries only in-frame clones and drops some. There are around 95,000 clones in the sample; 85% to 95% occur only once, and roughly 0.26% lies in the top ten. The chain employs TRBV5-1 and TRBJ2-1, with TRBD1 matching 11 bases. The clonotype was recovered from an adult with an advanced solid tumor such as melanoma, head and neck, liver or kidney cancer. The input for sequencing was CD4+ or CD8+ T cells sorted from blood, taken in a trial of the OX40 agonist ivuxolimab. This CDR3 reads CASSRGTGGNEQFF. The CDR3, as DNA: TGCGCCAGCAGTCGAGGGACAGGGGGCAATGAGCAGTTCTTC.